This passage covers 11 T cell receptor beta chains from one sample sequenced in a study of T-cell reconstitution after alpha-beta-depleted transplantation in children. Preparing the TCRbeta library involved the use of unique molecular identifiers. TCRdb re-analysed the PCR reads in MiXCR, keeping a single row per CDR3 protein. Of 550,000 to 600,000 distinct CDR3 sequences listed, 23% are singletons. The sequencing here drew on PBMCs, mostly from graft donor cells, taken 360 days after TCRalphabeta/CD19-depleted stem cell transplant. The source of these receptors is a boy younger than two who had a stem cell transplant for acute myeloid leukemia, so the T cells may come from the graft donor.

The genes are TRBV15 and TRBJ1-5; TRBD1 matches at 10 bases. Losses at the gene ends were 6 bases for V and 5 bases for J; bases not matched to a gene: 7. This CDR3 is built from 15 residues. In germline, CDR1 is LNHNV, CDR2 YYDKDF (reference sequence). The CDR3 reads CATSPTGTGDQPQHF. The CDR3 DNA reads as TGTGCCACCAGTCCTACCGGGACAGGGGATCAGCCCCAGCATTTT.

At least ten counts were recorded for this clonotype. The chain links TRBV28 to TRBJ2-7; 11 nucleotides agree with TRBD1. In germline, CDR1 is MDHEN, CDR2 SYDVKM. Unmatched junction bases numbered 8, after V lost 3 bases and J lost 7 bases. The length of the CDR3 is 15 residues. The CDR3 loop reads CASSFQDRGLWEQYV. The CDR3 region has the DNA TGTGCCAGCAGTTTTCAGGACAGGGGGCTTTGGGAGCAGTACGTC.

This clonotype came up a few times. The chain recombines TRBV6-6 with TRBJ2-1; D possibly corresponds to TRBD2 (6 bases). CDR3 length equals 11 residues. The V gene's germline CDR1 is MNHNY and CDR2 SVGAGI (reference sequence). Trimming stripped 5 bases from V and 8 bases from J, with 7 bases between. The CDR3 DNA is TGTGCCAGCAGTGGGGACTATGAGCAGTTCTTC. The encoded protein is CASSGDYEQFF.

This clonotype was seen a handful of times. This chain uses TRBV27 with TRBJ2-2, with TRBD1 matching over 10 bases. This CDR3 comprises 14 residues. From germline, CDR1 is MNHEY and CDR2 SMNVEV (reference sequence). The ends lost 2 bases at V and 6 bases at J; junction bases unmatched: 0. CDR3 protein: CASSLGTGAGELFF. As DNA, the CDR3 is TGTGCCAGCAGTTTAGGGACAGGGGCCGGGGAGCTGTTTTTT.

There are many counts of this clonotype. CDR3 sequence (DNA): TGTGCCAGCAGTTTAGGGCATCCCAATCAGCCCCAGCATTTT. Protein: CASSLGHPNQPQHF. The chain uses TRBV27 and TRBJ1-5; no definite D call. The germline V and J ends were trimmed by 2 bases and 3 bases, with 8 bases remaining between them. The germline V gene has CDR1 MNHEY and CDR2 SMNVEV (reference sequence). There are 14 residues in the CDR3.

This clonotype was counted at least ten times. The chain couples TRBV12-3 or TRBV12-4 to TRBJ1-1; no reliable D call. CDR3 length: 14 residues. With 4 bases removed from V and 0 bases from J, the gap between germline ends came to 9 bases. The CDR3 nucleotides read TGTGCCAGCAGTTCGACTGCCATGAACACTGAAGCTTTCTTT. Translation gives CASSSTAMNTEAFF.

This chain links TRBV6-5 with TRBJ1-1; no clear D gene. Trimming shortened V by 2 bases and J by 1 base, and 5 bases separated the two germline ends. The germline gives CDR1 MNHEY, CDR2 SVGAGI. This CDR3 contains 13 residues. CDR3 DNA: TGTGCCAGCAGTTACGCGAGGAACACTGAAGCTTTCTTT. Translating it yields CASSYARNTEAFF.

This clonotype was seen only a few times. V is TRBV20-1 and J is TRBJ2-1; D gene unclear. The CDR3 totals 13 residues. Germline CDR1 reads DFQATT; CDR2 reads SNEGSKA (reference sequence). V was cut by 0 bases and J by 6 bases, with 9 bases left in between. The CDR3, as DNA: TGCAGTGCTAGAGATCAACTTTTCAATGAGCAGTTCTTC. It specifies CSARDQLFNEQFF.

In its sample, this clonotype was seen many times. The rearrangement uses TRBV20-1 and TRBJ2-5, with D hard to call. Per germline, CDR1 DFQATT and CDR2 SNEGSKA (reference sequence). V lost 3 bases, J lost 5 bases, and 7 bases lay in between. The CDR3 is 11 amino acids. CDR3 region: CSASIRETQYF. CDR3 nucleotide sequence: TGCAGTGCTAGTATCCGGGAGACCCAGTACTTC.

This clonotype was seen a handful of times. CDR3 sequence reads: CASSYPLAGGQYF. CDR3 in DNA: TGTGCCAGCAGTTATCCACTAGCGGGGGGGCAGTATTTT. The chain links TRBV12-3 or TRBV12-4 to TRBJ2-3; 12 bases are a match to TRBD2. The CDR3 runs 13 residues. The junction had 4 bases not matched to a gene; V was cut back by 4 bases and J by 11 bases.

The gene calls are TRBV24-1 and TRBJ2-1; possibly TRBD1 or TRBD2 for D (5 bases each). V was pared by 8 bases and J by 4 bases, with 8 bases between. Germline values: CDR1 KGHDR, CDR2 SFDVKD. The CDR3 length is 12 residues. The CDR3 region has the DNA TGTGCCACCACTGGGGGTTACAATGAGCAGTTCTTC. Protein product: CATTGGYNEQFF.